This T cell receptor beta chain comes out of a study of beta chain features in type 1 diabetes. Study-wide results and caveats: Moderate but significant shortening of TCRB CDR3s was recorded in all four CD4+ subsets from Type 1 diabetes patients.

Expressed TCRB transcripts were sequenced because the isolated RNA had all been reverse transcribed beforehand. Here immunoSEQ multiplex PCR was the method, and the copy in TCRdb shows in-frame clones only, minus some. The sample carries about half a million clones, over 9.5% recorded once. V lost 5 bases to trimming and J lost 6 bases, with 16 bases between them. Germline V gene sequence: CDR1 SQVTM, CDR2 ANQGSEA. The CDR3 has 13 residues. This clone was seen a handful of times. Its antigen is not known. Material: naive CD4+ T cells from blood. This TCR was recovered from a woman aged 18-29 years in good health. V gene TRBV29-1 combines with J gene TRBJ1-2; D is possibly TRBD1 (5 bases). The CDR3 bases are TGCAGCGTTCGGGGGGACGGAGCCAATGGCTACACCTTC. As protein: CSVRGDGANGYTF.